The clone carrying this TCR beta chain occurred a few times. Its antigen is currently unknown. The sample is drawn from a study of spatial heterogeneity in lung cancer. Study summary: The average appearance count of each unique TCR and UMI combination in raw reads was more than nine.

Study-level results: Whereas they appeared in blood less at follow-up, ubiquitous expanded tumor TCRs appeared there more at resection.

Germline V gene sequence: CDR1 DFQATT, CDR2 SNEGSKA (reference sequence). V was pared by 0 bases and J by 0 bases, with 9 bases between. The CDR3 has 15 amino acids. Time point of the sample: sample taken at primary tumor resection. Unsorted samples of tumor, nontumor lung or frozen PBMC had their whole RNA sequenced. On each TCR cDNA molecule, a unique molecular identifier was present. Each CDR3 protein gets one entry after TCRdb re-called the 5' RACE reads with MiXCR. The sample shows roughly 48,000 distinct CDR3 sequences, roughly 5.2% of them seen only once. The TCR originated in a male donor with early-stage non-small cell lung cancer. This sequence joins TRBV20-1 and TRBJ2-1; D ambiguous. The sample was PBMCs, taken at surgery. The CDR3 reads CSARDATSSYNEQFF. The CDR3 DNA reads TGCAGTGCTAGAGATGCCACGAGCTCCTACAATGAGCAGTTCTTC.